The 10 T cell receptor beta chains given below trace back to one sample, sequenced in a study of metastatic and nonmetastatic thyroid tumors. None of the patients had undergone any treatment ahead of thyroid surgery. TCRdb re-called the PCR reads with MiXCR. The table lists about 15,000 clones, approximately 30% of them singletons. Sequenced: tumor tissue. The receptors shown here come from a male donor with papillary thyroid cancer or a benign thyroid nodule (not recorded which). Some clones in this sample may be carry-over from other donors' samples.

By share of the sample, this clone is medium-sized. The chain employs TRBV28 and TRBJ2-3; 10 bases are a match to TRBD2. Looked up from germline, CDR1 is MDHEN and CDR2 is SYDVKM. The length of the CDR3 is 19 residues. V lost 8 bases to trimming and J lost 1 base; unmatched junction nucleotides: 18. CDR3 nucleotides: TGTGCCAGCCACCGCTTTGGGACTAGCGCCGTCGGGGGCACAGATACGCAGTATTTT. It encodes CASHRFGTSAVGGTDTQYF. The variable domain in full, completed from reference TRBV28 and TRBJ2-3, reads DVKVTQSSRYLVKRTGEKVFLECVQDMDHENMFWYRQDPGLGLRLIYFSYDVKMKEKGDIPEGYSVSREKKERFSLILESASTNQTSMYLCASHRFGTSAVGGTDTQYFGPGTRLTVL.

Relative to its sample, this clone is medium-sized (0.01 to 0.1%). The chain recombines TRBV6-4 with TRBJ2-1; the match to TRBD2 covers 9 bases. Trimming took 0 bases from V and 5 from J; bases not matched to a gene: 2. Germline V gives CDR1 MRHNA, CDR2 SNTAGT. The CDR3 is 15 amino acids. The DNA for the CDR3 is TGTGCCAGCAGTGACTCCGCGGGAGGGAACAATGAGCAGTTCTTC. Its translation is CASSDSAGGNNEQFF.

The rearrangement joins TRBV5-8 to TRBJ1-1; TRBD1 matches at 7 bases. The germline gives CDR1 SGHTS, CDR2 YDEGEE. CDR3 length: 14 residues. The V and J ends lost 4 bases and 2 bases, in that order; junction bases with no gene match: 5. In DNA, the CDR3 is TGTGCCAGCAGCACGGGACAGCAAAACACTGAAGCTTTCTTT. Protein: CASSTGQQNTEAFF.

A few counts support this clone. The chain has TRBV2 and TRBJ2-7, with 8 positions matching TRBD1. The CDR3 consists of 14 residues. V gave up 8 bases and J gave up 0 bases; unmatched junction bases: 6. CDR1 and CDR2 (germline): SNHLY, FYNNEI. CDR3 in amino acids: CASQTGVTSYEQYF. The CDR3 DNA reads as TGTGCCAGCCAGACAGGGGTGACCTCCTACGAGCAGTACTTC.

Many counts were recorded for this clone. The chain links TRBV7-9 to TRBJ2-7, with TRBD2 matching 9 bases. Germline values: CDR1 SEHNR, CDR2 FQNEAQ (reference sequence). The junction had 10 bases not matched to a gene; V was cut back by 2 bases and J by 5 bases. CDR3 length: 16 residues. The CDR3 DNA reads TGTGCCAGCAGCTTAAGTTTAGCGGGAGTTTACGACGAGCAGTACTTC. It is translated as CASSLSLAGVYDEQYF.

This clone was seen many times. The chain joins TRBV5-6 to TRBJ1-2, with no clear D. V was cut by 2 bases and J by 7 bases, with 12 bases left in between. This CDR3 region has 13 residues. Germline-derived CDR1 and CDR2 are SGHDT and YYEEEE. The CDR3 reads CASSFQAVSGYTF. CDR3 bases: TGTGCCAGCAGCTTCCAGGCAGTCTCTGGCTACACCTTC.

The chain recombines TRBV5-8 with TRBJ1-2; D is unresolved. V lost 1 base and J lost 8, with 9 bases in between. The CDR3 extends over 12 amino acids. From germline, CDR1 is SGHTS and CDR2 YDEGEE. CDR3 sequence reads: CASSLINVGYTF. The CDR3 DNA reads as TGTGCCAGCAGCTTGATCAACGTGGGCTACACCTTC. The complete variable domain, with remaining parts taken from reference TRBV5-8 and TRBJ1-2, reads EAGVTQSPTHLIKTRGQQATLRCSPISGHTSVYWYQQALGLGLQFLLWYDEGEERNRGNFPPRFSGRQFPNYSSELNVNALELEDSALYLCASSLINVGYTFGSGTRLTVV.

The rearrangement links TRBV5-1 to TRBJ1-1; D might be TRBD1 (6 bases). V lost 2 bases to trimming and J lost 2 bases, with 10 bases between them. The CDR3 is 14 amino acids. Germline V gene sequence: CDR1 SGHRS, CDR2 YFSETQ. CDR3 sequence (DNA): TGCGCCAGCAGCTTCTCAGGGGAAAACACTGAAGCTTTCTTT. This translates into CASSFSGENTEAFF.

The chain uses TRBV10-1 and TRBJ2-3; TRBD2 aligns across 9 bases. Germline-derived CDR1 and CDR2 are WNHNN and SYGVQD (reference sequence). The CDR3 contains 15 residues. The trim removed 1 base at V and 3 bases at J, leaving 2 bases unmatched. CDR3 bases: TGCGCCAGCAGTGAGTTAGCGGGAGCGACAGATACGCAGTATTTT. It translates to CASSELAGATDTQYF.

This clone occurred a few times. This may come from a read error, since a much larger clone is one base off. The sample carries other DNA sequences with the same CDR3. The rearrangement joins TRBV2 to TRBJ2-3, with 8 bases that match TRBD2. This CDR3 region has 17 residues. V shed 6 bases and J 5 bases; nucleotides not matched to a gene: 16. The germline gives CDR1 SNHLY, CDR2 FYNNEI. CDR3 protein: CASRVPPSGGRRDTQYF. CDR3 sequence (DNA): TGTGCCAGCAGGGTCCCCCCCAGCGGGGGTCGGAGAGATACGCAGTATTTT.